The text below deals with one TCR beta chain. Antigen specificity is unknown. These data belong to a study of cytomegalovirus exposure and HLA in healthy donors. PCR primers comprised 60 Vbeta and 13 Jbeta primers. Sequenced by immunoSEQ multiplex PCR; TCRdb stores in-frame clones only, minus some. The sample includes approximately 150,000 clones, 73% seen only once; the top ten take around 5%. The germline V gene encodes CDR1 MGHRA and CDR2 YSYEKL. With V trimmed by 5 bases and J by 5 bases, 3 bases remained unmatched. The CDR3 has 13 amino acids. Study-wide results and limits: The authors later found most CMV-associated TCR beta chains appeared HLA-restricted. Common viral pathogens (according to a later analysis) appeared linked to several of the most significant clusters.

Source material: PBMCs. The chain employs TRBV4-1 and TRBJ2-5; 9 positions agree with TRBD2. The clonotype comes from a woman under 30 in good health and CMV-seropositive. The CDR3 region has the DNA TGCGCCAGCAGCATTGGACTAGCGGAGACCCAGTACTTC. This gives the protein CASSIGLAETQYF.